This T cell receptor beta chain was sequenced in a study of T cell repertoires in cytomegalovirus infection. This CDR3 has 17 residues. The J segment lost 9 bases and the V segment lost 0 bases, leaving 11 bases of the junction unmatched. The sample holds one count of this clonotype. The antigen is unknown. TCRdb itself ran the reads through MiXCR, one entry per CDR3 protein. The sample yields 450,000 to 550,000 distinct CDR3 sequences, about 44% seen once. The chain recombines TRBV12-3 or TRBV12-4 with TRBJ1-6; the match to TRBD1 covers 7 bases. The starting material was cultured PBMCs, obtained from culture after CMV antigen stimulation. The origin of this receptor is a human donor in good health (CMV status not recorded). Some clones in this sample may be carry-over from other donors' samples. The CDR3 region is CASSLARTGGVGSPLHF. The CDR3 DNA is TGTGCCAGCAGTTTAGCGCGGACAGGAGGCGTTGGTTCACCCCTCCACTTT.